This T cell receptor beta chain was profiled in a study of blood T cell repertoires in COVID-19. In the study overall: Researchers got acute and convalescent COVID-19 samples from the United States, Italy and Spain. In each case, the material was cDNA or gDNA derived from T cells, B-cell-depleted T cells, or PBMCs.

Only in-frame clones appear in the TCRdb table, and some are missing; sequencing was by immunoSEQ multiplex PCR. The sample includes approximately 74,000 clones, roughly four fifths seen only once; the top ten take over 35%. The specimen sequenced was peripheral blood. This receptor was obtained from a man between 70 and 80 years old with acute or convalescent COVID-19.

As DNA, the CDR3 is TGTGCCTGGAGCTGGGACAGACTAACTAATGAAAAACTGTTTTTT. Amino acids: CAWSWDRLTNEKLFF. This chain connects TRBV30 to TRBJ1-4, with 7 nucleotides matching TRBD1. The germline V gene has CDR1 GTSNPN and CDR2 SVGIG (reference sequence). Trimming cost V 3 bases and J 1 base; bases outside gene matches: 5. The CDR3 runs to 15 residues. Full variable domain (outside the CDR3, taken from reference TRBV30 and TRBJ1-4): SQTIHQWPATLVQPVGSPLSLECTVEGTSNPNLYWYRQAAGRGLQLLFYSVGIGQISSEVPQNLSASRPQDRQFILSSKKLLLSDSGFYLCAWSWDRLTNEKLFFGSGTQLSVL.